Below, one TCR beta chain is given with its context. As yet, its antigen is unknown. The read halts 3 residues ahead of the CDR3 end, with the missing end drawn from the germline J gene. Using immunoSEQ multiplex PCR, the repertoire was profiled, and TCRdb retains in-frame clones only, with some absent. The sample includes about 28,000 clones. This sample was taken from a study of T cells in women clearing cervical HPV infection. J was trimmed by 7 bases and V by 6 bases; bases with no gene match: 11. The CDR3 consists of 14 residues. In germline, CDR1 is SNHLY, CDR2 FYNNEI. HPV was found by MY09/MY11 PCR and dot-blot genotyping. General observations from the study: Cases and controls were distinguished at AUC 0.83 by richness and V genes.

The genes are TRBV2 and TRBJ1-1; TRBD1 matches at 7 bases. The TCR originated in a woman aged 18 to 75 with a cervical HPV16 infection that either progressed to CIN3+ or cleared (not recorded which). Input material: blood buffy coat. Incomplete CDR3 DNA: TGTGCCAGCAGCATGCCATCACAGGGGAATGAA. Protein sequence: CASSMPSQGNE. The whole CDR3 sequence reads CASSMPSQGNEAFF. Full variable domain (missing parts from reference TRBV2 and TRBJ1-1): EPEVTQTPSHQVTQMGQEVILRCVPISNHLYFYWYRQILGQKVEFLVSFYNNEISEKSEIFDDQFSVERPDGSNFTLKIRSTKLEDSAMYFCASSMPSQGNEAFFGQGTRLTVV.